What follows are 30 T cell receptor beta chains derived from one specimen sequenced in a study of PD-1 blockade in classical Hodgkin lymphoma. Clones were sequenced by immunoSEQ multiplex PCR, and TCRdb holds only the in-frame ones, with some missing. The sample has around 92,000 clones; nearly 85% are singletons. Time point defined: cycle 4 day 1 (C4D1), after 6 weeks of nivolumab. Relapse was seen in all patients after autologous stem cell transplantation, and brentuximab vedotin exposure was variable. The specimen was peripheral blood mononuclear cells (PBMCs), collected before the fourth cycle of nivolumab. The receptor source for this set is a human donor with classical Hodgkin lymphoma.

This chain uses TRBV6-1 with TRBJ1-1, with D uncertain. V lost 2 bases, J lost 2 bases, and 9 bases lay in between. CDR1 is MNHNS and CDR2 is SASEGT in the germline V gene. The CDR3 extends over 14 amino acids. In nucleotides, the CDR3 is TGTGCCAGCAGTGAATTCCCGGCAAACACTGAAGCTTTCTTT. Protein: CASSEFPANTEAFF.

This rearrangement joins TRBV10-3 to TRBJ2-1; D unresolved. The CDR3 has 14 residues. The germline V gene encodes CDR1 ENHRY and CDR2 SYGVKD. V was shortened by 2 bases and J by 5 bases, with 10 bases between the two germline ends. The CDR3 protein is CAISERVVDNEQFF. The CDR3, as DNA: TGTGCCATCAGTGAGAGAGTAGTCGACAATGAGCAGTTCTTC.

The chain carries TRBV25-1 and TRBJ2-5, with TRBD2 identical over 7 bases. V lost 3 bases to trimming and J lost 1 base; unmatched junction nucleotides: 5. CDR3 length: 15 residues. Germline loops: CDR1 MGHDK, CDR2 SYGVNS. The CDR3 is CASSDPRGGQETQYF. The CDR3 bases are TGTGCCAGCAGTGATCCTCGCGGGGGCCAAGAGACCCAGTACTTC.

This chain connects TRBV28 to TRBJ2-5, with no clear D. The V end lost 2 bases, the J end lost 1 base, and 5 bases lay between the germline ends. This CDR3 comprises 13 residues. Germline CDR1 and CDR2: MDHEN and SYDVKM. CDR3 amino acids: CASSLGPQETQYF. In DNA form, the CDR3 reads TGTGCCAGCAGTTTAGGCCCCCAAGAGACCCAGTACTTC.

V is TRBV11-1 and J is TRBJ1-1, with 7 bases that match TRBD1. CDR1 and CDR2 (germline): SGHAT, FQDESV (reference sequence). The CDR3 contains 14 residues. J gave up 5 bases and V 5 bases, and 8 bases lay outside the gene matches. CDR3 DNA: TGTGCCAGCAGCCCCTGGGAGGGGGCAACTGAAGCTTTCTTT. Its protein is CASSPWEGATEAFF.

V gene TRBV27 combines with J gene TRBJ1-1; perhaps TRBD1 as D (5 bases). Trimming cost V 7 bases and J 5 bases, with 20 bases left between them. CDR3 size: 15 residues. CDR1 is MNHEY, CDR2 SMNVEV, per germline (reference sequence). CDR3 region: CASTLRGQTGTEAFF. In nucleotides, the CDR3 is TGTGCCAGCACCCTCCGGGGCCAGACGGGGACTGAAGCTTTCTTT.

V usage is TRBV7-2 and J usage is TRBJ2-3; D unclear. CDR3 length: 14 amino acids. V was pared by 4 bases and J by 1 base, with 9 bases between. The germline gives CDR1 SGHTA, CDR2 FQGNSA. DNA for the CDR3: TGTGCCAGCAGCTCCCGGGTGGGCACAGATACGCAGTATTTT. Protein: CASSSRVGTDTQYF.

The chain recombines TRBV4-3 with TRBJ2-3; D perhaps matches TRBD1 (6 bases). The CDR3 is 16 residues long. Trimming removed 3 bases at V and 5 bases at J, with 18 bases between. CDR1 LGHNA and CDR2 YSLEER come from the germline V gene. CDR3 DNA: TGCGCCAGCAGCCAGGCCCTACAGGGAAGTAGAGATACGCAGTATTTT. This sequence encodes CASSQALQGSRDTQYF.

V usage is TRBV29-1 and J usage is TRBJ1-2, with TRBD1 identical over 8 bases. J lost 4 bases, V lost 8 bases, and 12 bases had no gene match. This CDR3 has 14 amino acids. The germline V gene encodes CDR1 SQVTM and CDR2 ANQGSEA. As DNA, the CDR3 is TGCAGCACCTGGGCAGGGGGCGATGGCTATGGCTACACCTTC. It is translated as CSTWAGGDGYGYTF.

The rearrangement uses TRBV4-3 and TRBJ1-1; D uncertain. Germline CDR1 reads LGHNA; CDR2 reads YSLEER. The germline V and J ends were trimmed by 1 base and 2 bases, with 11 bases remaining between them. This CDR3 comprises 15 residues. The CDR3 protein is CASSQVPGGNTEAFF. CDR3 bases: TGCGCCAGCAGCCAAGTTCCGGGAGGAAACACTGAAGCTTTCTTT.

V is TRBV14 and J is TRBJ2-7; D unclear. Trimming took off 1 base at V and 2 bases at J, with 12 bases between the two ends. The germline gives CDR1 SGHDN, CDR2 FVKESK. CDR3 length equals 15 residues. CDR3 bases: TGTGCCAGCAGCCAAGGCGGCAGTAAGACCTACGAGCAGTACTTC. This sequence encodes CASSQGGSKTYEQYF.

The rearrangement links TRBV29-1 to TRBJ1-2; 7 bases align to TRBD1. The germline V gene has CDR1 SQVTM and CDR2 ANQGSEA. The V segment lost 6 bases and the J segment 8 bases; nucleotides outside the gene matches: 9. The CDR3 totals 12 residues. CDR3 coding DNA: TGCAGCGTCGACGACAGGGTTGCGGGCTACACCTTC. Its translation is CSVDDRVAGYTF. Combining the CDR3 with reference TRBV29-1 and TRBJ1-2 gives the whole variable domain SAVISQKPSRDICQRGTSLTIQCQVDSQVTMMFWYRQQPGQSLTLIATANQGSEATYESGFVIDKFPISRPNLTFSTLTVSNMSPEDSSIYLCSVDDRVAGYTFGSGTRLTVV.

This chain joins TRBV10-3 and TRBJ2-1, with 11 bases matching TRBD1. Germline trimming cut 8 bases from V and 6 bases from J; bases unmatched to any gene: 9. Germline CDR1 and CDR2: ENHRY and SYGVKD. The CDR3 consists of 15 residues. CDR3 amino acids: CAIGTGQGATNEQFF. The CDR3 bases are TGTGCCATCGGGACCGGACAGGGGGCGACCAATGAGCAGTTCTTC.

This clone was picked up a small number of times. The chain uses TRBV2 and TRBJ2-5; D is undetermined. The V end was cut by 4 bases, the J end by 2 bases, with 5 bases between. The germline gives CDR1 SNHLY, CDR2 FYNNEI. There are 12 residues in the CDR3. CDR3 residues: CASSVGQETQYF. The CDR3 DNA follows: TGTGCCAGCAGTGTAGGGCAAGAGACCCAGTACTTC.

In its sample, this clone was seen many times. The chain joins TRBV27 to TRBJ2-5; no reliable D call. The CDR3 length is 14 residues. The germline V gene has CDR1 MNHEY and CDR2 SMNVEV (reference sequence). V was shortened by 2 bases and J by 1 base, with 8 bases between the two germline ends. This CDR3 reads CASSLKSAQETQYF. For the CDR3, the DNA is TGTGCCAGCAGTTTAAAAAGCGCCCAAGAGACCCAGTACTTC.

The gene calls are TRBV19 and TRBJ2-7; 7 positions agree with TRBD2. With 1 base clipped from V and 1 base from J, the junction kept 1 base outside the gene matches. The CDR3 spans 14 residues. CDR1 and CDR2 from the germline V gene are LNHDA and SQIVND (reference sequence). CDR3 loop: CASSIAGGSYEQYF. Here the CDR3 DNA reads TGTGCCAGTAGTATAGCCGGGGGGTCCTACGAGCAGTACTTC.

The rearrangement uses TRBV19 and TRBJ1-2; no firm D call. CDR1 and CDR2 from the germline V gene are LNHDA and SQIVND (reference sequence). Trimming shortened V by 6 bases and J by 4 bases, and 12 bases separated the two germline ends. CDR3 length: 13 amino acids. The CDR3 coding sequence is TGTGCCAGTAGCCCCCCGCCGTTCTATGGCTACACCTTC. Translated, it gives CASSPPPFYGYTF.

The rearrangement uses TRBV7-2 and TRBJ1-1; D unresolved. Trimming took 0 bases from V and 5 from J, leaving 7 bases between them. CDR1 and CDR2 from the germline V gene are SGHTA and FQGNSA. The CDR3 contains 13 residues. CDR3 amino acids: CASSLAWRTEAFF. CDR3 DNA sequence: TGTGCCAGCAGCTTAGCATGGAGGACTGAAGCTTTCTTT.

The chain combines TRBV9 with TRBJ1-4; D is perhaps TRBD1 (6 bases). CDR1 and CDR2 from the germline V gene are SGDLS and YYNGEE. The ends were cut back, 1 base at V and 6 bases at J, with 13 bases in the middle. This CDR3 has 15 residues. CDR3 sequence: CASSVSTGIDEKLFF. The CDR3 region has the DNA TGTGCCAGCAGCGTATCCACAGGGATAGATGAAAAACTGTTTTTT.

This chain uses TRBV5-1 with TRBJ2-5, with no clear D. CDR3 length: 14 amino acids. V lost 0 bases and J lost 0, with 6 bases in between. Germline CDR1 is SGHRS and CDR2 is YFSETQ. The CDR3 bases are TGCGCCAGCAGCTTGGACCCCTACCAAGAGACCCAGTACTTC. This codes for CASSLDPYQETQYF.

The V and J genes are TRBV5-1 and TRBJ2-2; TRBD1 is a possible D gene (7 bases). V lost 4 bases, J lost 3 bases, and 10 bases lay in between. The CDR3 totals 14 residues. Germline CDR1 reads SGHRS; CDR2 reads YFSETQ. The CDR3 coding sequence is TGCGCCAGCAGCCGGGGGACAGACACCGGGGAGCTGTTTTTT. Protein: CASSRGTDTGELFF.

The chain is built from TRBV5-1 and TRBJ1-2; no firm D call. The CDR3 sequence is 14 residues long. Trimming cost V 0 bases and J 1 base, with 7 bases left between them. Per the germline V gene, CDR1 is SGHRS and CDR2 is YFSETQ. The DNA of the CDR3 is TGCGCCAGCAGCTTGGGGGTCAATAACTATGGCTACACCTTC. Amino acids: CASSLGVNNYGYTF.

V gene TRBV29-1 combines with J gene TRBJ1-5; no clear D. V lost 5 bases, J lost 5 bases, and 13 bases lay in between. The CDR3 extends over 13 amino acids. From germline, CDR1 is SQVTM and CDR2 ANQGSEA. The CDR3 nucleotides read TGCAGCGTTTGTCTTGGAGCGGATCAGCCCCAGCATTTT. The encoded protein is CSVCLGADQPQHF.

The chain recombines TRBV15 with TRBJ2-7; D is undetermined. This CDR3 contains 15 residues. With 0 bases removed from V and 3 bases from J, the gap between germline ends came to 12 bases. Looked up from germline, CDR1 is LNHNV and CDR2 is YYDKDF (reference sequence). The CDR3 region is CATSRDTARSYEQYF. The CDR3 DNA reads as TGTGCCACCAGCAGAGATACAGCTCGAAGCTACGAGCAGTACTTC.

This clone came up once. This rearrangement joins TRBV6-5 to TRBJ2-1; 9 bases are a match to TRBD1. CDR1 is MNHEY and CDR2 is SVGAGI in the germline V gene. The CDR3 runs to 14 residues. V trimming: 6 bases; J trimming: 9 bases; junction bases outside the gene matches: 9. The CDR3 spells CASRRDREYTEQFF. The CDR3 DNA sequence: TGTGCCAGCAGAAGGGACAGGGAGTATACTGAGCAGTTCTTC.

The chain joins TRBV7-2 to TRBJ2-2, with D hard to call. The CDR3 runs to 13 residues. Trimming stripped 0 bases from V and 4 bases from J, with 3 bases between. The germline V gene encodes CDR1 SGHTA and CDR2 FQGNSA. The CDR3 bases are TGTGCCAGCAGCTTAGCGCCCACCGGGGAGCTGTTTTTT. Translation gives CASSLAPTGELFF.

The CDR3 nucleotides are TGTGCCAGCAGCTTAGTTGCGGGAGGGCCGATGAATACGCAGTATTTT. Protein: CASSLVAGGPMNTQYF. This chain joins TRBV7-2 and TRBJ2-3, with 9 bases lining up with TRBD2. The trim removed 1 base at V and 7 bases at J, leaving 9 bases unmatched. Germline assignment: CDR1 SGHTA and CDR2 FQGNSA. The CDR3 runs 16 residues. The whole variable domain, remainder taken from reference TRBV7-2 and TRBJ2-3, is GAGVSQSPSNKVTEKGKDVELRCDPISGHTALYWYRQSLGQGLEFLIYFQGNSAPDKSGLPSDRFSAERTGGSVSTLTIQRTQQEDSAVYLCASSLVAGGPMNTQYFGPGTRLTVL.

The chain joins TRBV19 to TRBJ1-1; 7 bases line up with TRBD1. Per the germline V gene, CDR1 is LNHDA and CDR2 is SQIVND (reference sequence). The CDR3 runs 14 residues. V dropped 3 bases and J dropped 4; count of bases not matched to a gene: 5. This CDR3 is CASSIQAGGTEAFF. The CDR3 nucleotides read TGTGCCAGTAGTATTCAAGCAGGGGGCACTGAAGCTTTCTTT.

A note on this clone: Other DNA sequences in the same sample also yield this CDR3. The genes are TRBV5-4 and TRBJ1-1; D is unclear. The CDR3 covers 12 residues. V dropped 3 bases and J dropped 1 base, with 4 bases sitting between them. Germline V gene data show CDR1 as SGHNT and CDR2 as YYREEE (reference sequence). The CDR3 sequence is CASSSRNTEAFF. The CDR3 DNA follows: TGTGCCAGCAGCTCGAGGAACACTGAAGCTTTCTTT.

This clone occurred a few times. The J gene is TRBJ1-3, the V gene TRBV10-3; weak D call: TRBD1 (5 bases). Per germline, CDR1 ENHRY and CDR2 SYGVKD. The CDR3 is 15 amino acids. The V gene lost 4 bases and the J gene lost 2 bases, with 12 bases spanning the gap. The CDR3 is CAISAGVEAGNTIYF. CDR3 nucleotides: TGTGCCATCAGTGCGGGGGTGGAAGCTGGAAACACCATATATTTT.